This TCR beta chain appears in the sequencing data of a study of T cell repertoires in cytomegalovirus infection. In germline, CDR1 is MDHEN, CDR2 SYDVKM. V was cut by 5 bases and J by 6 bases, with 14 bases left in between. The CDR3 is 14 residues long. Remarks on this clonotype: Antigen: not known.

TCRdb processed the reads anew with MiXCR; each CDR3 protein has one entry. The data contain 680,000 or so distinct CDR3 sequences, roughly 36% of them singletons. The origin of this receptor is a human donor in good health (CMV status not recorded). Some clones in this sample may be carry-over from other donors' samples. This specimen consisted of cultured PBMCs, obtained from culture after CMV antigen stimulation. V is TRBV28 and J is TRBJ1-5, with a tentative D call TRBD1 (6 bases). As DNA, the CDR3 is TGTGCCAGCAGTCCCGGAGGGGGAAGTCAGCCCCAGCATTTT. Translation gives CASSPGGGSQPQHF.